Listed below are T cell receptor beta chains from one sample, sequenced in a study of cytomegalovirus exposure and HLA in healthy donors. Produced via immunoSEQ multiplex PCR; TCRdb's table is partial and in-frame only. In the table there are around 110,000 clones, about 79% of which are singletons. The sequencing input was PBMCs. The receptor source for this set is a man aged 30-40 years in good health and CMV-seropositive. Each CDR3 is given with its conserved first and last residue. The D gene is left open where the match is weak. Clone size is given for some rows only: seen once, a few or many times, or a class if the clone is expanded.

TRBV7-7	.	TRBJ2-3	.	CASSLGLAPDTQYF	TGTGCTAGCAGCTTAGGGCTAGCTCCAGATACGCAGTATTTT
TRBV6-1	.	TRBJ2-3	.	CASSPQDTQYF	TGTGCCAGCAGTCCCCAGGATACGCAGTATTTT
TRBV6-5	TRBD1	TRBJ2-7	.	CASSYPDRGPRYEQYF	TGTGCCAGCAGTTACCCAGACAGGGGACCACGCTACGAGCAGTACTTC
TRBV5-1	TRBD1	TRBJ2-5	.	CASSSGQAQETQYF	TGCGCCAGCAGCTCGGGACAGGCACAAGAGACCCAGTACTTC
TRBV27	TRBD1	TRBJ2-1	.	CASSLAGTGSVRNEQFF	TGTGCCAGCAGTTTAGCCGGGACAGGGTCCGTCCGGAATGAGCAGTTCTTC
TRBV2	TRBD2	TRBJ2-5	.	CASVTGTNGPETQYF	TGTGCCAGCGTTACCGGGACTAACGGACCAGAGACCCAGTACTTC
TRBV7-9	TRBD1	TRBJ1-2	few	CSSSFGLGQGRTGYGYTF	TGTTCCAGCAGCTTTGGATTGGGACAGGGGAGGACTGGATATGGCTACACCTTC
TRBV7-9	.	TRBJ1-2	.	CASSPEVPYHSYGYTF	TGTGCCAGCAGCCCAGAGGTACCCTACCATAGCTATGGCTACACCTTC
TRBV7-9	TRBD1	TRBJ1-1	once	CSSSLADRGITEAFF	TGTTCCAGCAGCTTAGCTGACAGGGGGATCACTGAAGCTTTCTTT
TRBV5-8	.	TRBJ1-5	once	CASSLEPGLSNQPQHF	TGTGCCAGCAGCTTGGAGCCAGGGTTAAGCAATCAGCCCCAGCATTTT
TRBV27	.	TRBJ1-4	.	CASSSLSQAEKLFF	TGTGCCAGCAGTAGTCTCTCCCAGGCGGAAAAACTGTTTTTT
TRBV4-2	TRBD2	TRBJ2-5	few	CASSLILAGQETQYF	TGTGCCAGCAGCTTAATTCTAGCGGGGCAGGAGACCCAGTACTTC
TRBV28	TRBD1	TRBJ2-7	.	CASNTGGRPYEQYF	TGTGCCAGCAATACAGGGGGAAGACCCTACGAGCAGTACTTC
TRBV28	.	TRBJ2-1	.	CASSLETGAIHNEQFF	TGTGCCAGCAGTTTAGAGACGGGAGCCATCCACAATGAGCAGTTCTTC
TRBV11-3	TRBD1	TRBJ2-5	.	CASSFAGTGIEETQYF	TGTGCCAGCAGCTTCGCAGGGACAGGAATCGAAGAGACCCAGTACTTC
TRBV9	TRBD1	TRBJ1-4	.	CASSEGQGSGEKLFF	TGTGCCAGCAGCGAGGGACAGGGGTCGGGGGAAAAACTGTTTTTT
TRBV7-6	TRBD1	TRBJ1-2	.	CASSLQGQGVYGYTF	TGTGCCAGCAGCTTACAGGGACAGGGAGTCTATGGCTACACCTTC
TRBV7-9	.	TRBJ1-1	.	CSSSRGQTEAFF	TGTTCCAGCAGCCGCGGACAGACTGAAGCTTTCTTT